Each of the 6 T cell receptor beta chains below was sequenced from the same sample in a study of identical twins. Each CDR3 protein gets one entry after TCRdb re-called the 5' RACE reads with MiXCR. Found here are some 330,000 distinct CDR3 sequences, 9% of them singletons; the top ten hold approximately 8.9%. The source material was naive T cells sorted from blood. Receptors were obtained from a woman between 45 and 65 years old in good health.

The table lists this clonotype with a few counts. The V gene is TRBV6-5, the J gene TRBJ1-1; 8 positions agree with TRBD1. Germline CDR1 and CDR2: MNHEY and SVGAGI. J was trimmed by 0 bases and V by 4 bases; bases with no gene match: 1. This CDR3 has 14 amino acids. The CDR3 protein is CASSWTGMNTEAFF. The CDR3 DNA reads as TGTGCCAGCAGTTGGACAGGGATGAACACTGAAGCTTTCTTT.

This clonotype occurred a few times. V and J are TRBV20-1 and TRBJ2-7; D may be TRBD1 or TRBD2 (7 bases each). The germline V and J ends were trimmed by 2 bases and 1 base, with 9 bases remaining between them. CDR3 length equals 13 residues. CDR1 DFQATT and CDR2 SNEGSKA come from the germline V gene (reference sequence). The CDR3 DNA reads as TGCAGTGCTAGACAGGGGGGGTCCTACGAGCAGTACTTC. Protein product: CSARQGGSYEQYF.

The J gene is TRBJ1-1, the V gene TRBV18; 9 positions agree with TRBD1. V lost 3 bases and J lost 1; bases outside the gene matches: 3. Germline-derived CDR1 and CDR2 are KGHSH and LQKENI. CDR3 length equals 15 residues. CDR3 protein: CASSPTDRGNTEAFF. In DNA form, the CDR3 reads TGTGCCAGCTCACCCACGGACAGGGGGAACACTGAAGCTTTCTTT.

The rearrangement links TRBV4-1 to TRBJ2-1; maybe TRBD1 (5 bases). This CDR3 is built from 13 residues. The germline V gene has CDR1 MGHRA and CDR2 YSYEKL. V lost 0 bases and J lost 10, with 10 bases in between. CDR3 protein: CASSQEGAVEQFF. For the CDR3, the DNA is TGCGCCAGCAGCCAAGAAGGGGCAGTAGAGCAGTTCTTC.

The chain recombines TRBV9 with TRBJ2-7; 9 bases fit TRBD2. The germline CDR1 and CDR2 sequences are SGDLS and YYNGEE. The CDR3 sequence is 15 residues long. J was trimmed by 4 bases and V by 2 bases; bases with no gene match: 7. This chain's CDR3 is CASSVMASGIYEQYF. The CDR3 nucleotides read TGTGCCAGCAGCGTGATGGCTAGCGGGATTTACGAGCAGTACTTC.

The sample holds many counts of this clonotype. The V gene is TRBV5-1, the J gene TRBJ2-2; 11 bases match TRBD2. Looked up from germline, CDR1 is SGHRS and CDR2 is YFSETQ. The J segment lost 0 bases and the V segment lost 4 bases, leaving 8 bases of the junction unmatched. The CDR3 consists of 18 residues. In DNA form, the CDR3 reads TGCGCCAGCAGCCGTCTAGCGGGAGGCGCCGCGAACACCGGGGAGCTGTTTTTT. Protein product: CASSRLAGGAANTGELFF.